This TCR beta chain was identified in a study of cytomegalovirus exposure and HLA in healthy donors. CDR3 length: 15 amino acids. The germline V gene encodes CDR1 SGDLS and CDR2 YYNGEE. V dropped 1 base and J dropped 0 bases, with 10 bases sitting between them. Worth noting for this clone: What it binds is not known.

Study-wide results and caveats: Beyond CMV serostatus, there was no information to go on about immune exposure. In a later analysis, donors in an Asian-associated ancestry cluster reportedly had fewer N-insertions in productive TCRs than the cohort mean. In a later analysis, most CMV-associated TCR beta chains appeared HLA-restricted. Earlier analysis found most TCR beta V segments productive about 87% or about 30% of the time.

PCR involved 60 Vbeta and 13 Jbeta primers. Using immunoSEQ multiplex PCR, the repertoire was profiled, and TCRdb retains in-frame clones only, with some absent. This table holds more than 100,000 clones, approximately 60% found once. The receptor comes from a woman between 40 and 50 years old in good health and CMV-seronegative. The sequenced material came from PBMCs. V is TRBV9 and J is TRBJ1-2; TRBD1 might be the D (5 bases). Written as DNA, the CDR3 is TGTGCCAGCAGCGTACTCGCAGGGTCTAACTATGGCTACACCTTC. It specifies CASSVLAGSNYGYTF.